One and the same sample provided the 5 T cell receptor beta chains below, sequenced in a study of T cells in localized non-small cell lung cancer. Produced via immunoSEQ multiplex PCR; TCRdb's table is partial and in-frame only. The table shows 20,000 to 25,000 clones, with around 85% occurring only once. The sample consisted of PBMCs, taken before any cancer treatment. The source of these receptors is a woman aged 35 to 69 with stage II squamous cell lung carcinoma.

The gene calls are TRBV7-8 and TRBJ1-4, with 7 positions matching TRBD1. Trimming removed 0 bases from V and 7 bases from J; junction bases left unmatched: 8. This CDR3 contains 16 residues. The germline V gene has CDR1 SGHVS and CDR2 FQNEAQ. CDR3 nucleotide sequence: TGTGCCAGCAGCTTAGCTGCGGCAGGGGGTGGTGAAAAACTGTTTTTT. Translating it yields CASSLAAAGGGEKLFF.

The J gene is TRBJ2-1, the V gene TRBV5-1, with D uncertain. V was clipped by 0 bases and J by 5 bases, with 12 bases between them. Looked up from germline, CDR1 is SGHRS and CDR2 is YFSETQ. The CDR3 is 15 residues long. The CDR3 DNA reads as TGCGCCAGCAGCTTGGCCCGACACGAGGACAATGAGCAGTTCTTC. Encoded protein: CASSLARHEDNEQFF.

The CDR3 DNA sequence: TGTGCCAGTAGTATAGAGGGGACAGGGTCGGTCACTGAAGCTTTCTTT. As protein: CASSIEGTGSVTEAFF. The chain joins TRBV19 to TRBJ1-1, with 9 bases fitting TRBD1. With V trimmed by 0 bases and J by 4 bases, 6 bases remained unmatched. Looked up from germline, CDR1 is LNHDA and CDR2 is SQIVND (reference sequence). This CDR3 has 16 residues.

This clone was found once. The J gene is TRBJ2-1, the V gene TRBV27; tentatively, D is TRBD2 (7 bases). V gave up 8 bases and J gave up 5 bases, with 13 bases separating them. Germline V CDR1 and CDR2: MNHEY, SMNVEV (reference sequence). CDR3 length: 13 residues. The CDR3, as DNA: TGTGCCAGCCTGGGGGGGGCTGACAATGAGCAGTTCTTC. This codes for CASLGGADNEQFF.

This clone has more than one count but fewer than ten. The genes are TRBV10-3 and TRBJ2-6, with no clear D. V lost 5 bases, J lost 2 bases, and 13 bases lay in between. The CDR3 loop spans 16 amino acids. Germline V gives CDR1 ENHRY, CDR2 SYGVKD. CDR3 protein: CAISRLAGTGANVLTF. The CDR3 DNA reads TGTGCCATCAGTCGTTTAGCAGGTACTGGGGCCAACGTCCTGACTTTC.